This T cell receptor beta chain was obtained from a study of T cell responses to AZD1222 COVID-19 vaccine. Whole-study findings and limits: Only after the peak T cell response were repertoires sampled. Reports say nearly half of spike-specific TCRs go after unmutated variant regions.

This CDR3 is 14 amino acids long. The V and J ends lost 5 bases and 7 bases respectively, with 14 bases between them. Germline-derived CDR1 and CDR2 are MNHEY and SMNVEV (reference sequence). On this clone: The antigen remains undetermined.

TCRdb's table, derived via immunoSEQ multiplex PCR, lists solely in-frame clones and lacks some. The sample yields some 170,000 clones, around nine tenths seen once. This chain links TRBV27 with TRBJ2-2, with D unclear. The sample in question was peripheral blood, obtained on day 0 of AZD1222 vaccination. This TCR derives from an adult in good health. Here the CDR3 reads CASSLKVVHGELFF. The CDR3 nucleotides read TGTGCCAGCAGTCTAAAAGTAGTGCACGGGGAGCTGTTTTTT.